The 13 T cell receptor beta chains below all came from one sample that was sequenced in a study of long-term antiretroviral therapy in people with HIV. Researchers ran immunoSEQ v3.0 at survey level. Repertoires were generated with immunoSEQ multiplex PCR, while TCRdb's copy carries only in-frame clones and drops some. The data contain 36,000 or so clones, approximately 80% of them singletons. The sample consisted of unsorted PBMCs, taken 0.6 years after starting antiretroviral therapy. Every receptor here comes from a man between 18 and 29 years old with HIV.

The J gene is TRBJ1-1, the V gene TRBV7-4; D perhaps matches TRBD1 (5 bases). CDR1 SGHVT and CDR2 SQSDAQ come from the germline V gene. The CDR3 consists of 13 residues. V was trimmed by 10 bases and J by 4 bases, leaving 16 bases between them. This chain's CDR3 is CATRSEQGTEAFF. The CDR3 nucleotides are TGTGCCACTAGATCCGAGCAGGGCACTGAAGCTTTCTTT.

This chain connects TRBV7-9 to TRBJ2-1, with D perhaps matching TRBD1 (5 bases). The CDR3 covers 14 residues. Germline CDR1 SEHNR, CDR2 FQNEAQ (reference sequence). V was shortened by 3 bases and J by 4 bases, with 10 bases between the two germline ends. In DNA, the CDR3 is TGTGCCAGCAGCTTCAGGGATCCTTACAATGAGCAGTTCTTC. It is translated as CASSFRDPYNEQFF.

The rearrangement joins TRBV20-1 to TRBJ2-1; D is unresolved. Germline assignment: CDR1 DFQATT and CDR2 SNEGSKA (reference sequence). The CDR3 totals 11 residues. The V end was cut by 7 bases, the J end by 1 base, with 5 bases between. CDR3 residues: CSGASYNEQFF. As DNA, the CDR3 is TGCAGTGGCGCTTCCTACAATGAGCAGTTCTTC.

The genes are TRBV25-1 and TRBJ1-1, with 7 nucleotides matching TRBD1. J was trimmed by 2 bases and V by 6 bases; bases with no gene match: 6. CDR1 and CDR2 (germline): MGHDK, SYGVNS. The CDR3 extends over 14 amino acids. CDR3 in DNA: TGTGCCAGCAGCCAAGGGGGCGCAAACACTGAAGCTTTCTTT. Translation gives CASSQGGANTEAFF.

The chain links TRBV15 to TRBJ2-7; a possible D gene is TRBD2 (6 bases). CDR1 is LNHNV and CDR2 is YYDKDF in the germline V gene (reference sequence). Trimming removed 8 bases at V and 0 bases at J, with 11 bases between. The CDR3 is 13 residues long. Here the CDR3 reads CATGEASSYEQYF. CDR3 DNA sequence: TGTGCCACCGGGGAGGCGAGCTCCTACGAGCAGTACTTC.

In its sample, this clone ranks as medium-sized. The chain couples TRBV5-1 to TRBJ1-4, with D possibly being TRBD1 (6 bases). The germline CDR1 and CDR2 sequences are SGHRS and YFSETQ. V was trimmed by 2 bases and J by 7 bases, leaving 15 bases between them. The CDR3 is 15 amino acids. The CDR3 sequence: CASSFEGRRGEKLFF. Here the CDR3 DNA reads TGCGCCAGCAGCTTTGAGGGGCGCAGGGGTGAAAAACTGTTTTTT.

The V call is TRBV4-3, the J call TRBJ2-3, with TRBD2 identical over 9 bases. This CDR3 is 16 amino acids long. Germline CDR1 and CDR2: LGHNA and YSLEER. The trim removed 0 bases at V and 6 bases at J, leaving 7 bases unmatched. The CDR3 nucleotides are TGCGCCAGCAGCCAAGAAGGACTAGCGCCGGGGGATACGCAGTATTTT. Its protein product is CASSQEGLAPGDTQYF.

The V and J genes are TRBV7-9 and TRBJ2-1; possibly TRBD2 for D (5 bases). This CDR3 has 18 residues. V lost 5 bases and J 4 bases, leaving 24 bases between the germline ends. The V gene's germline CDR1 is SEHNR and CDR2 FQNEAQ (reference sequence). The DNA for the CDR3 is TGTGCCAGCAGCCCACCCCTCGGTAGAGGGAGCTCTTACAATGAGCAGTTCTTC. This sequence encodes CASSPPLGRGSSYNEQFF.

This clone is classed as medium-sized. The genes are TRBV4-3 and TRBJ2-2; D is perhaps TRBD2 (5 bases). V gave up 0 bases and J gave up 1 base, with 9 bases separating them. The CDR3 extends over 16 amino acids. The germline V gene has CDR1 LGHNA and CDR2 YSLEER. CDR3 sequence (DNA): TGCGCCAGCAGCCAAGACGAGGGAGAGAACACCGGGGAGCTGTTTTTT. It translates to CASSQDEGENTGELFF.

The chain is built from TRBV7-8 and TRBJ1-2; TRBD1 agrees at 8 bases. With V trimmed by 4 bases and J by 1 base, 8 bases remained unmatched. The V gene's germline CDR1 is SGHVS and CDR2 FQNEAQ. The CDR3 has 16 residues. The CDR3 reads CASSYYRGEGNYGYTF. The CDR3 DNA is TGTGCCAGCAGCTACTACAGGGGGGAGGGTAACTATGGCTACACCTTC.

This clone was counted a few times. The chain combines TRBV11-2 with TRBJ2-2; the D is unclear. The germline V gene encodes CDR1 SGHAT and CDR2 FQNNGV. V shed 2 bases and J shed 6 bases, with 19 bases lying between them. The CDR3 runs 17 residues. CDR3 amino acids: CASSLMGRSIGAGELFF. As DNA, the CDR3 is TGTGCCAGCAGCTTAATGGGCCGATCTATTGGCGCCGGGGAGCTGTTTTTT.

V usage is TRBV29-1 and J usage is TRBJ2-2, with 8 bases lining up with TRBD2. J was trimmed by 8 bases and V by 6 bases; bases with no gene match: 14. This CDR3 region has 15 residues. CDR1 and CDR2 from the germline V gene are SQVTM and ANQGSEA. In nucleotides, the CDR3 is TGCAGCGTCCCTCGGACTAGCTTGCCTAATGGGGAGCTGTTTTTT. Its translation is CSVPRTSLPNGELFF.

J is TRBJ2-1 and V is TRBV10-3; 14 bases agree with TRBD2. From germline, CDR1 is ENHRY and CDR2 SYGVKD. The CDR3 runs to 20 residues. J was trimmed by 6 bases and V by 3 bases; bases with no gene match: 16. In nucleotides, the CDR3 is TGTGCCATCAGTGATTCGCCCCAGACTAGCGGGAGGGCCTGGGGCAATGAGCAGTTCTTC. This codes for CAISDSPQTSGRAWGNEQFF.